The 27 T cell receptor beta chains below come from one sample, sequenced in a study of vaccination and CD4 T cells after COVID-19. The treatment was: roughly ten-day PBMC culture with coronavirus spike peptide pools or control peptides (ViraFEST assay). Sequenced with the Oncomine TCR Beta short-read assay was DNA taken from cultured CD4+ T cells. TCRdb recomputed calls from the PCR reads with MiXCR, one row per CDR3 protein. This sample has about 14,000 distinct CDR3 sequences, with roughly 34% found just once. These TCRs' antigens remain unknown. Material: cultured CD4+ T cells from blood. Receptors were obtained from a human donor with COVID-19.

The chain recombines TRBV2 with TRBJ2-5; 7 positions agree with TRBD1. The CDR3 loop spans 13 amino acids. Germline CDR1 reads SNHLY; CDR2 reads FYNNEI. V shed 4 bases and J 3 bases; nucleotides not matched to a gene: 2. CDR3 amino acids: CASSGGQKETQYF. As DNA, the CDR3 is TGTGCCAGCAGTGGGGGACAGAAAGAGACCCAGTACTTC. Supplemented by reference TRBV2 and TRBJ2-5, the full variable domain reads EPEVTQTPSHQVTQMGQEVILRCVPISNHLYFYWYRQILGQKVEFLVSFYNNEISEKSEIFDDQFSVERPDGSNFTLKIRSTKLEDSAMYFCASSGGQKETQYFGPGTRLLVL.

This clonotype was picked up a small number of times. J is TRBJ1-2 and V is TRBV29-1; a possible D gene is TRBD1 (6 bases). Germline V gene sequence: CDR1 SQVTM, CDR2 ANQGSEA. The CDR3 length is 13 residues. V lost 4 bases to trimming and J lost 2 bases, with 11 bases between them. The DNA for the CDR3 is TGCAGCGTTGCCGGGGACACAAACTATGGCTACACCTTC. It specifies CSVAGDTNYGYTF.

The chain is built from TRBV6-1 and TRBJ1-5, with 9 bases matching TRBD1. The trim removed 4 bases at V and 0 bases at J, leaving 4 bases unmatched. The CDR3 runs 16 residues. Germline-derived CDR1 and CDR2 are MNHNS and SASEGT. The CDR3 reads CASSGKTGGSNQPQHF. CDR3 coding DNA: TGTGCCAGCAGTGGTAAGACAGGGGGTAGCAATCAGCCCCAGCATTTT.

There are a few counts of this clonotype. The genes are TRBV7-9 and TRBJ1-4; D remains unclear. The V and J ends lost 5 bases and 7 bases respectively, with 11 bases between them. There are 13 residues in the CDR3. The germline V gene has CDR1 SEHNR and CDR2 FQNEAQ (reference sequence). The DNA of the CDR3 is TGTGCCAGCAGCGGGCAAGGTACTGAAAAACTGTTTTTT. The encoded protein is CASSGQGTEKLFF. The full variable domain, rest sourced from reference TRBV7-9 and TRBJ1-4, is DTGVSQNPRHKITKRGQNVTFRCDPISEHNRLYWYRQTLGQGPEFLTYFQNEAQLEKSRLLSDRFSAERPKGSFSTLEIQRTEQGDSAMYLCASSGQGTEKLFFGSGTQLSVL.

The gene calls are TRBV6-5 and TRBJ1-2, with 10 bases identical to TRBD1. CDR1 and CDR2 (germline): MNHEY, SVGAGI. This CDR3 has 16 residues. V lost 1 base and J lost 3; bases outside the gene matches: 5. CDR3 nucleotides: TGTGCCAGCAGTTACTGGATCGGGACAGGGGACTATGGCTACACCTTC. It translates to CASSYWIGTGDYGYTF.

The J gene is TRBJ2-3, the V gene TRBV10-3; TRBD2 matches 7 bases. V dropped 4 bases and J dropped 0; count of bases not matched to a gene: 1. The germline CDR1 and CDR2 sequences are ENHRY and SYGVKD. The CDR3 sequence is 14 residues long. Here the CDR3 reads CAISGRGSTDTQYF. CDR3 nucleotide sequence: TGTGCCATCAGTGGGCGGGGGAGCACAGATACGCAGTATTTT.

The chain is built from TRBV15 and TRBJ2-7; D not certain. The CDR3 runs to 13 residues. Between the trimmed V and J ends, which lost 0 bases and 6 bases, there was a span of 9 bases. Germline V gene sequence: CDR1 LNHNV, CDR2 YYDKDF (reference sequence). CDR3 sequence reads: CATSRDQAGEQYF. As DNA, the CDR3 is TGTGCCACCAGCAGAGACCAGGCCGGCGAGCAGTACTTC.

This chain links TRBV29-1 with TRBJ1-1, with a weak D call TRBD1 (5 bases). V was cut by 5 bases and J by 6 bases, with 13 bases left in between. In germline, CDR1 is SQVTM, CDR2 ANQGSEA. This CDR3 comprises 12 residues. CDR3: CSVSRDGPEAFF. CDR3 coding DNA: TGCAGCGTTTCCCGGGACGGCCCTGAAGCTTTCTTT.

J is TRBJ1-1 and V is TRBV10-3; maybe TRBD1 (5 bases). The CDR3 covers 14 residues. Trimming took off 5 bases at V and 3 bases at J, with 13 bases between the two ends. Per the germline V gene, CDR1 is ENHRY and CDR2 is SYGVKD. This CDR3 reads CAISTTGPDTEAFF. The CDR3, as DNA: TGTGCCATCAGTACCACAGGCCCCGACACTGAAGCTTTCTTT.

J is TRBJ2-1 and V is TRBV11-3, with 11 bases identical to TRBD2. Germline CDR1 is SGHNT and CDR2 is YENEEA. V trimming: 7 bases; J trimming: 9 bases; junction bases outside the gene matches: 20. The CDR3 is 18 residues long. The CDR3 is CASTNRLAGTVKVGEQFF. CDR3 nucleotides: TGTGCCAGCACCAACAGACTAGCGGGGACAGTGAAGGTTGGTGAGCAGTTCTTC.

This clonotype was seen more than once but under ten times. The chain employs TRBV12-3 or TRBV12-4 and TRBJ2-2, with 10 bases lining up with TRBD2. The J segment lost 6 bases and the V segment lost 5 bases, leaving 3 bases of the junction unmatched. The CDR3 runs to 14 residues. The CDR3 loop is CASSSGGASGELFF. In DNA, the CDR3 is TGTGCCAGCAGTAGCGGGGGGGCGTCCGGGGAGCTGTTTTTT.

This clonotype appeared a few times. This chain uses TRBV9 with TRBJ1-5; D is unclear. The germline V gene encodes CDR1 SGDLS and CDR2 YYNGEE. The V and J ends lost 3 bases and 2 bases respectively, with 9 bases between them. This CDR3 comprises 14 residues. CDR3 bases: TGTGCCAGCAGCGCAACCGGGGGCAATCAGCCCCAGCATTTT. It yields the protein CASSATGGNQPQHF.

The genes are TRBV30 and TRBJ1-1; a possible D gene is TRBD1 (6 bases). The CDR3 has 14 residues. V was shortened by 2 bases and J by 4 bases, with 14 bases between the two germline ends. Germline-derived CDR1 and CDR2 are GTSNPN and SVGIG (reference sequence). CDR3 bases: TGTGCCTGGAGTTCAAGGGGGGTAAGCACTGAAGCTTTCTTT. It is translated as CAWSSRGVSTEAFF.

This sequence joins TRBV5-1 and TRBJ1-4; unclear D gene. Germline V gene lookup returns CDR1 SGHRS and CDR2 YFSETQ. V lost 2 bases and J lost 3, with 8 bases in between. The CDR3 has 14 amino acids. CDR3 in DNA: TGCGCCAGCAGCTTAGTCACCCCTAATGAAAAACTGTTTTTT. Its translation: CASSLVTPNEKLFF.

This chain links TRBV4-2 with TRBJ2-1, with 13 bases lining up with TRBD2. The trim removed 6 bases at V and 0 bases at J, leaving 2 bases unmatched. The CDR3 covers 16 residues. Per germline, CDR1 LGHNA and CDR2 YNFKEQ. The CDR3 spells CASRRTSGGSYNEQFF. The CDR3 DNA reads TGTGCCAGCAGGCGGACTAGCGGGGGCTCCTACAATGAGCAGTTCTTC.

The V call is TRBV7-2, the J call TRBJ1-3, with no clear D. There are 13 residues in the CDR3. V lost 1 base and J 5 bases, leaving 6 bases between the germline ends. The germline gives CDR1 SGHTA, CDR2 FQGNSA. Written as DNA, the CDR3 is TGTGCCAGCAGCTTAGAATCCCGAAACACCATATATTTT. Translating gives CASSLESRNTIYF.

This clonotype came up a few times. The CDR3 loop is CASSDSVNSNQPQHF. CDR3 nucleotide sequence: TGTGCCAGTTCGGACAGCGTAAATAGCAATCAGCCCCAGCATTTT. V usage is TRBV19 and J usage is TRBJ1-5, with a tentative D call TRBD1 (6 bases). Trimming took 8 bases from V and 0 from J, leaving 14 bases between them. Germline assignment: CDR1 LNHDA and CDR2 SQIVND (reference sequence). The CDR3 contains 15 residues. Combining the CDR3 with reference TRBV19 and TRBJ1-5 gives the whole variable domain DGGITQSPKYLFRKEGQNVTLSCEQNLNHDAMYWYRQDPGQGLRLIYYSQIVNDFQKGDIAEGYSVSREKKESFPLTVTSAQKNPTAFYLCASSDSVNSNQPQHFGDGTRLSIL.

This clonotype showed up just a few times. CDR3 amino acids: CASSTPGGFWGYTF. CDR3 DNA sequence: TGTGCCAGCAGCACCCCCGGGGGGTTTTGGGGCTACACCTTC. This chain joins TRBV7-9 and TRBJ1-2, with D perhaps matching TRBD1 (5 bases). Germline CDR1 is SEHNR and CDR2 is FQNEAQ (reference sequence). CDR3 length: 14 residues. V lost 5 bases, J lost 8 bases, and 18 bases lay in between.

The rearrangement uses TRBV4-2 and TRBJ2-7; TRBD2 might be the D (6 bases). Germline lookup yields CDR1 LGHNA and CDR2 YNFKEQ. Between the trimmed V and J ends, which lost 4 bases and 0 bases, there was a span of 13 bases. The CDR3 runs 15 residues. CDR3 coding DNA: TGTGCCAGCAGCCTTTCCGGGACTGTCTCCTACGAGCAGTACTTC. Translating gives CASSLSGTVSYEQYF.

This chain uses TRBV20-1 with TRBJ1-1; a possible D gene is TRBD1 (5 bases). CDR1 DFQATT and CDR2 SNEGSKA come from the germline V gene (reference sequence). Trimming cost V 1 base and J 4 bases, with 13 bases left between them. The CDR3 sequence is 14 residues long. The CDR3 DNA reads TGCAGTGCTAGAGGAAGGGGCTGGAGCACTGAAGCTTTCTTT. Its protein product is CSARGRGWSTEAFF.

This rearrangement joins TRBV7-8 to TRBJ1-5; 7 bases line up with TRBD1. The CDR3 consists of 15 residues. Trimming at V came to 4 bases and at J to 5 bases, leaving 8 bases not matched to a gene. The germline V gene has CDR1 SGHVS and CDR2 FQNEAQ. DNA for the CDR3: TGTGCCAGCAGCTCGACAGGGCACGGAGATCAGCCCCAGCATTTT. Protein sequence: CASSSTGHGDQPQHF.

The chain links TRBV4-2 to TRBJ1-2; 8 bases line up with TRBD1. Germline lookup yields CDR1 LGHNA and CDR2 YNFKEQ. With 0 bases clipped from V and 9 bases from J, the junction kept 3 bases outside the gene matches. The CDR3 is made up of 13 amino acids. CDR3 coding DNA: TGTGCCAGCAGCCAAGATAGGGACAGGAGCTACACCTTC. Protein sequence: CASSQDRDRSYTF.

The V call is TRBV11-3, the J call TRBJ1-1; no reliable D call. CDR3 length: 13 amino acids. Germline lookup yields CDR1 SGHNT and CDR2 YENEEA. V shed 3 bases and J shed 4 bases, with 9 bases lying between them. The CDR3 spells CASSFNSGTEAFF. The CDR3 coding sequence is TGTGCCAGCAGCTTTAATTCGGGCACTGAAGCTTTCTTT.

The genes are TRBV19 and TRBJ1-2; D is ambiguous. Trimming cost V 6 bases and J 3 bases, with 14 bases left between them. The CDR3 has 14 amino acids. Germline loops: CDR1 LNHDA, CDR2 SQIVND (reference sequence). The CDR3 loop reads CASSGNSRDYGYTF. The CDR3 bases are TGTGCCAGTAGCGGGAATTCCCGGGACTATGGCTACACCTTC.

The CDR3, as DNA: TGTGCCAGCAGCTCAACATTCAATGAGCAGTTCTTC. This sequence encodes CASSSTFNEQFF. The V call is TRBV5-5, the J call TRBJ2-1; D gene unclear. V was pared by 3 bases and J by 6 bases, with 7 bases between. The CDR3 is made up of 12 amino acids. Germline loops: CDR1 SGHKS, CDR2 YYEKEE (reference sequence).

The chain combines TRBV5-1 with TRBJ2-1; D uncertain. Germline-derived CDR1 and CDR2 are SGHRS and YFSETQ. The CDR3 length is 15 residues. Trimming took 4 bases from V and 8 from J, leaving 19 bases between them. The chain's CDR3 is CASSVMASHGDEQFF. CDR3 in DNA: TGCGCCAGCAGCGTTATGGCCTCCCATGGGGATGAGCAGTTCTTC.

The chain joins TRBV20-1 to TRBJ1-6, with D possibly being TRBD1 (6 bases). The germline V gene encodes CDR1 DFQATT and CDR2 SNEGSKA (reference sequence). With 1 base removed from V and 6 bases from J, the gap between germline ends came to 19 bases. This CDR3 has 17 residues. CDR3 nucleotides: TGCAGTGCTAGAGGGGGCGGGGGGCCTCAGGGTAATTCACCCCTCCACTTT. Amino acids: CSARGGGGPQGNSPLHF.